This T cell receptor beta chain emerged from a study of T cell repertoires in cytomegalovirus infection. In the study overall: Evidence of both CMV infection and a matching HLA type came from public TCR beta signatures. Study-level points and caveats: HLA-C-restricted CMV-specific TCR beta clonotypes prevailed in the ex vivo response.

CDR3 size: 12 residues. Germline lookup yields CDR1 MGHRA and CDR2 YSYEKL. To note about this clonotype: Its antigen is unknown. The junction differs from germline at one of its ends, possibly a read error.

TCRdb recomputed calls from the reads with MiXCR, one row per CDR3 protein. The data contain about 310,000 distinct CDR3 sequences, around 25% of them singletons. The chain employs TRBV4-1 and TRBJ2-1, with D perhaps being TRBD1 or TRBD2 (5 bases each). Source: cultured PBMCs, taken from culture after CMV antigen stimulation. The clonotype was recovered from a human donor in good health (CMV status not recorded). Some clones in this sample may be carry-over from other donors' samples. CDR3 protein: CASSQAGDEQFF. The CDR3, as DNA: TGTGCCAGCAGCCAAGCTGGGGACGAGCAGTTCTTC.